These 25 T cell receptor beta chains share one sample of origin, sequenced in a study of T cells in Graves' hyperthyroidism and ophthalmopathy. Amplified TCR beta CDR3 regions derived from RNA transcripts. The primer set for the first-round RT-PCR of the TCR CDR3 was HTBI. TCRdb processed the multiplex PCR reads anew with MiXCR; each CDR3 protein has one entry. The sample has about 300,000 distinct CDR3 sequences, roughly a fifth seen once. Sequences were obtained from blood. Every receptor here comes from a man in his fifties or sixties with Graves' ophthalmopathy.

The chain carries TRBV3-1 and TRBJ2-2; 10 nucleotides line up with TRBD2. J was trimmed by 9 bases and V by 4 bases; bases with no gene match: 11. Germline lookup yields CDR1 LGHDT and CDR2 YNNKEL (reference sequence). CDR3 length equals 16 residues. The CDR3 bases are TGTGCCAGCAGCCCCCCCGGGACTAGCGTTTTACGGGAGCTGTTTTTT. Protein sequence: CASSPPGTSVLRELFF.

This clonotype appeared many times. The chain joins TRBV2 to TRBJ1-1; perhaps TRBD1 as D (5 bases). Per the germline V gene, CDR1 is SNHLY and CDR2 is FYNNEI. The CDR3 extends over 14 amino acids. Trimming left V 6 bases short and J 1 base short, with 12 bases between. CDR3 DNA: TGTGCCAGCAGCTCAGGGTCTCGGAACACTGAAGCTTTCTTT. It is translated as CASSSGSRNTEAFF.

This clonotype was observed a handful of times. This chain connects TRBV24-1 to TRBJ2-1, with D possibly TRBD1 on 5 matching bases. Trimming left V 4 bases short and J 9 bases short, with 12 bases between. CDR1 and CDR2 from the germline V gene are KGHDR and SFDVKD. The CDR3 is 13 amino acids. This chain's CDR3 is CATSESGFREQFF. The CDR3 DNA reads TGTGCCACCAGTGAATCAGGGTTCCGTGAGCAGTTCTTC.

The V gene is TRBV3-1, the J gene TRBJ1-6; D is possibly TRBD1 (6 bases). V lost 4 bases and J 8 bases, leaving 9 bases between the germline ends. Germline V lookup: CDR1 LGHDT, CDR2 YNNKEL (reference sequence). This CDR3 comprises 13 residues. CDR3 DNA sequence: TGTGCCAGCAGCCCCAACAGGGATTCACCCCTCCACTTT. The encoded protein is CASSPNRDSPLHF.

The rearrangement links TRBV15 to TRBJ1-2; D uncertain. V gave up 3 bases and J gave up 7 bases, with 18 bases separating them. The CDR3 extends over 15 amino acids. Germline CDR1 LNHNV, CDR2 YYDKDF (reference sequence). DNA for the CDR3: TGTGCCACCAGCAGCCGGGCCGAGGCAACTGGTGGCTACACCTTC. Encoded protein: CATSSRAEATGGYTF.

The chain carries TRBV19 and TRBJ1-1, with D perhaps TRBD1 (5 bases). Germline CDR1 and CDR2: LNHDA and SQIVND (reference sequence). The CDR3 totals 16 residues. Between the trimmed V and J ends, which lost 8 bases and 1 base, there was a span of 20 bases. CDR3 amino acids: CASAPDTFSGNTEAFF. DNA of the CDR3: TGTGCCAGTGCCCCGGACACCTTCTCGGGGAACACTGAAGCTTTCTTT.

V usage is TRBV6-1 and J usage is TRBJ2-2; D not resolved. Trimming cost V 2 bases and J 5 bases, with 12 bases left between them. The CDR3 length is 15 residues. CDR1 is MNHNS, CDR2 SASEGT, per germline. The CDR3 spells CASSEMIAITGELFF. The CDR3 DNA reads TGTGCCAGCAGTGAAATGATAGCTATTACCGGGGAGCTGTTTTTT.

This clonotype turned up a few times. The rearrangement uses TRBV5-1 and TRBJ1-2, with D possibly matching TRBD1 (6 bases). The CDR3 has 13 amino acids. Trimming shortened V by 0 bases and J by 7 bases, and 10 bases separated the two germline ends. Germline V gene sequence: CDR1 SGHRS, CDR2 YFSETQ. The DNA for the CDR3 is TGCGCCAGCAGCTTGGTTGACAGGAGTGGCTACACCTTC. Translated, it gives CASSLVDRSGYTF. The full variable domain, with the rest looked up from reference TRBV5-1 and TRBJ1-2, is KAGVTQTPRYLIKTRGQQVTLSCSPISGHRSVSWYQQTPGQGLQFLFEYFSETQRNKGNFPGRFSGRQFSNSRSEMNVSTLELGDSALYLCASSLVDRSGYTFGSGTRLTVV.

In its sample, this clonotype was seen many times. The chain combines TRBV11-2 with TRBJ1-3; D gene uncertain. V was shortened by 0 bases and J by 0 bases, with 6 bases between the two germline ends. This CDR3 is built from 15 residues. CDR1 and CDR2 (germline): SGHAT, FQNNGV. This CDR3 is CASSLDRSSGNTIYF. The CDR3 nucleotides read TGTGCCAGCAGCTTAGATCGGAGCTCTGGAAACACCATATATTTT.

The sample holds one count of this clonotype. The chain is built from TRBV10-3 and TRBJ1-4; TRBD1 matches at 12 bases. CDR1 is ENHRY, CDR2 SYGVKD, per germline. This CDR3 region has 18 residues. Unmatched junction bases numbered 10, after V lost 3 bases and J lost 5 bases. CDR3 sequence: CAISDSWGQGAQNEKLFF. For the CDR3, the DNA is TGTGCCATCAGTGACAGTTGGGGACAGGGGGCGCAGAATGAAAAACTGTTTTTT.

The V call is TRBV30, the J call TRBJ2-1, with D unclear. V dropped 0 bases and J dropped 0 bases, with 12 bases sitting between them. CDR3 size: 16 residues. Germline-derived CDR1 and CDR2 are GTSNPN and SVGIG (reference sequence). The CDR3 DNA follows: TGTGCCTGGAGTGTTTTTGCCCTCAGCTCCTACAATGAGCAGTTCTTC. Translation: CAWSVFALSSYNEQFF.

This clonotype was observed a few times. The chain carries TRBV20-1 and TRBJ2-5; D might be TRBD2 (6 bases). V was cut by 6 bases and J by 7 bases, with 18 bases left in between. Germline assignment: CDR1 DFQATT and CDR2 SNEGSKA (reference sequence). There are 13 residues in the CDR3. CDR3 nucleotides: TGCAGTGCCCCCGGGGGTGTGGTTGGGACCCAGTACTTC. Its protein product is CSAPGGVVGTQYF.

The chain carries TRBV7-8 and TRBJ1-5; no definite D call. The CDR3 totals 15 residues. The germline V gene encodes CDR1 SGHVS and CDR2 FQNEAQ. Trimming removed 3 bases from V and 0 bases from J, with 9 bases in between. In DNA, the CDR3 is TGTGCCAGCAGCTTCCAGAGTCATAGCAATCAGCCCCAGCATTTT. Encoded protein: CASSFQSHSNQPQHF.

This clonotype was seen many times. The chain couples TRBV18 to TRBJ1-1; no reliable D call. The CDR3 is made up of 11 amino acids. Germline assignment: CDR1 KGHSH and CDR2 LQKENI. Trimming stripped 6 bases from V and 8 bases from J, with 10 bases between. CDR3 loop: CASSDTLEAFF. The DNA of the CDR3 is TGTGCCAGCTCCGACACCCTCGAAGCTTTCTTT.

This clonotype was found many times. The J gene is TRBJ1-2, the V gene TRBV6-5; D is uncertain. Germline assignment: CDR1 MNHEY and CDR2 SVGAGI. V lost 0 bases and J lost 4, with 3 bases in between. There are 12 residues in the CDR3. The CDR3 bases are TGTGCCAGCAGTTACTCGGGCTATGGCTACACCTTC. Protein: CASSYSGYGYTF.

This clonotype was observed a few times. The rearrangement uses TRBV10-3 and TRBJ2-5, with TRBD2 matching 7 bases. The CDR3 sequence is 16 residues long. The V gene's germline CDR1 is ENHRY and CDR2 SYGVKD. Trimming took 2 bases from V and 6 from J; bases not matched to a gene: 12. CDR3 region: CAISEAQGGPQQTQYF. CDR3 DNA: TGTGCCATCAGTGAGGCCCAGGGAGGGCCTCAACAGACCCAGTACTTC.

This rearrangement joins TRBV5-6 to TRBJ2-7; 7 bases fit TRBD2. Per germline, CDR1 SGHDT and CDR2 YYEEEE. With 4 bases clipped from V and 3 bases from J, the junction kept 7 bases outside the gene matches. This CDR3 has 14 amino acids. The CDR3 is CASSGGERDYEQYF. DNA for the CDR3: TGTGCCAGCAGCGGGGGGGAGCGGGACTACGAGCAGTACTTC.

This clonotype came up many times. The CDR3 nucleotides read TGTGCCAGCAGCTTAGGTCCAGGGTACAATGAGCAGTTCTTC. As protein: CASSLGPGYNEQFF. The V gene is TRBV7-3, the J gene TRBJ2-1; TRBD1 might be the D (5 bases). V lost 2 bases and J lost 4, with 9 bases in between. The germline V gene encodes CDR1 SGHTA and CDR2 FQGTGA. The CDR3 sequence is 14 residues long.

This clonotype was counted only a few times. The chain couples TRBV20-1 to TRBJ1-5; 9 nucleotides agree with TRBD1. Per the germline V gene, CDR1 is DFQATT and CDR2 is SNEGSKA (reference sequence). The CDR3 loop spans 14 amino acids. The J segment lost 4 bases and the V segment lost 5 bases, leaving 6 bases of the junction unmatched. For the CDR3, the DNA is TGCAGTGCTTCCGGGACAGGGAATAATCAGCCCCAGCATTTT. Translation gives CSASGTGNNQPQHF.

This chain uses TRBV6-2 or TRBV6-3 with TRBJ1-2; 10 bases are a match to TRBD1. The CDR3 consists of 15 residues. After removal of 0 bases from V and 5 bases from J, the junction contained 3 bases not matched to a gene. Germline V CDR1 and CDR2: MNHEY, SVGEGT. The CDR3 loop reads CASSYSPGQGYGYTF. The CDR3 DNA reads TGTGCCAGCAGTTACTCCCCGGGACAGGGGTATGGCTACACCTTC.

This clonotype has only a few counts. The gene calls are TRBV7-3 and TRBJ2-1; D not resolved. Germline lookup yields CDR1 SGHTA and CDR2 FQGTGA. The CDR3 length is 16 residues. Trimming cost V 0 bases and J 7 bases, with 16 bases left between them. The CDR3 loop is CASSLTPPGPRNEQFF. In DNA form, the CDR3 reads TGTGCCAGCAGCTTAACCCCCCCCGGGCCCAGGAATGAGCAGTTCTTC.

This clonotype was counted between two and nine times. CDR3 nucleotides: TGTGCCACTGGACCGTTGAACACTGAAGCTTTCTTT. It specifies CATGPLNTEAFF. J is TRBJ1-1 and V is TRBV28; D is unclear. This CDR3 is 12 amino acids long. V was shortened by 10 bases and J by 0 bases, with 9 bases between the two germline ends. CDR1 and CDR2 (germline): MDHEN, SYDVKM.

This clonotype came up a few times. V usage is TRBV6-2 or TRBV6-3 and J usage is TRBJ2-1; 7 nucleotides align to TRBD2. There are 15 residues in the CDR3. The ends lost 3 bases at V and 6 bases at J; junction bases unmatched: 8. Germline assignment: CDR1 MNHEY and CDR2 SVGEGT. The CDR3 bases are TGTGCCAGCAGTTATCGGTGGACTAGTGGCAATGAGCAGTTCTTC. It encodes CASSYRWTSGNEQFF.

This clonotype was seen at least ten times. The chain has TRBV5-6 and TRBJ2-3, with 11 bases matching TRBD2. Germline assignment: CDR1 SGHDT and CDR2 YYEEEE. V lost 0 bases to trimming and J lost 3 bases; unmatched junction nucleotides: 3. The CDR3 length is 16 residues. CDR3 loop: CASSLELAGVTDTQYF. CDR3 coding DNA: TGTGCCAGCAGCTTGGAACTAGCGGGAGTTACAGATACGCAGTATTTT.

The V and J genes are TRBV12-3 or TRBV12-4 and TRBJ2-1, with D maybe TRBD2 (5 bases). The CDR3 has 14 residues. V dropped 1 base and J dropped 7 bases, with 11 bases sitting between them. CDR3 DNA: TGTGCCAGCAGTTTAGGGGGAGCAACAAATGAGCAGTTCTTC. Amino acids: CASSLGGATNEQFF.